The rows below give T cell receptor beta chains drawn from one sample of a study of T cell changes during pregnancy in multiple sclerosis. The table came from immunoSEQ multiplex PCR; TCRdb's copy has only in-frame clones and leaves some out. The table lists about 64,000 clones, around 91% of them singletons. Specimen: peripheral blood, collected in the third trimester of pregnancy. Source of these receptors: a female donor in good health, enrolled as a control in a pregnancy study. Both conserved end residues are trimmed from each CDR3. Each record gives: clone size, V gene, J gene, CDR3 protein. Size values are once, few and many counts, or a class for expanded clones, and some rows have none.

-,TRBV7-6,TRBJ2-3,ASSRGLAGSDTQY
once,TRBV6-5,TRBJ2-7,ASRQTGTGSYEQY
-,TRBV9,TRBJ1-2,ASSVDQGLYGYT
-,TRBV7-9,TRBJ2-1,ASSFVPGATYNEQF
-,TRBV5-1,TRBJ1-1,ASSHEFPVVEAF
-,TRBV5-4,TRBJ2-7,ASSLVGLAGEQY
-,TRBV27,TRBJ1-2,ASSFRPDRGNNYGYT
-,TRBV20-1,TRBJ1-2,RRDTNYGYT
once,TRBV27,TRBJ2-2,ASSLSEGSGELF
-,TRBV5-5,TRBJ1-1,ASSLGIATGAEAF
-,TRBV29-1,TRBJ1-2,SVAGQYYGYT
-,TRBV11-3,-,ASSFGQGDIYEQY
-,TRBV9,TRBJ2-1,ASSPEGEAGGPWNEQF
once,TRBV7-2,TRBJ2-1,ASSPGTSGALGEQF
-,TRBV9,TRBJ1-2,ASSGLTGRKGYT
-,TRBV13,TRBJ2-7,ASSFPSGGSHEQY
-,TRBV2,TRBJ1-2,ASRVLFNYGYT
-,TRBV7-2,TRBJ2-5,ASSLVSTSKETQY
-,TRBV11-2,TRBJ2-1,ASSFSRLAEQF
-,TRBV19,TRBJ2-2,ASSIGGGKPGELF
-,TRBV7-2,TRBJ2-7,ASSPLGAGEQY
-,TRBV10-2,TRBJ2-7,ASRVADYEQY
-,TRBV5-5,TRBJ2-7,ASVTYRGGVDEQY
once,TRBV7-2,TRBJ2-3,ASSLLQPSTDTQY
-,TRBV6-1,TRBJ1-5,ASSPGTVSNQPQH
-,TRBV6-1,TRBJ1-3,ASIIGVESGNTIY
-,TRBV25-1,TRBJ1-2,ASSDPRRNYGYT
-,TRBV2,TRBJ2-2,ASTSEVVGELF
-,TRBV11-3,TRBJ2-7,ASSLPWGGGSSYEQY
-,TRBV29-1,TRBJ2-6,SVQDSLTGANVLT
-,TRBV13,TRBJ1-5,ASSQRQGQPQH
-,TRBV6-1,TRBJ1-5,ASSVTGDNKNQPQH
-,TRBV5-6,TRBJ2-3,ASRPTGGYTDTQY
-,TRBV29-1,TRBJ1-3,SVDTAGNTIY
once,TRBV18,TRBJ2-5,ASSPRLAGGPGETQY
-,TRBV15,TRBJ1-5,ATSSWGEGNQPQH
few,TRBV11-2,TRBJ2-1,ASSLGRYNEQF
-,TRBV28,TRBJ2-5,ASSLLQGGQETQY
once,TRBV18,TRBJ2-2,ASSPGNTGELF
-,TRBV7-2,TRBJ1-5,ASSFAGVHSNQPQH
once,TRBV5-1,TRBJ2-7,ASSPGLASPNEQY
-,TRBV10-3,TRBJ2-2,AISGSRGVSVTGELF
few,TRBV9,TRBJ2-3,ASSADPSGEGADTQY
-,TRBV4-3,TRBJ2-2,ASSQDAGVNTGELF
-,TRBV28,TRBJ2-5,ASSFIAGGQETQY
once,TRBV4-1,TRBJ1-3,ASSQVGRNGNTIY
-,TRBV4-1,TRBJ2-3,ASSQEAGQGTDTQY
-,TRBV6-4,TRBJ2-5,ASSDSRGGTQY
-,TRBV7-2,TRBJ2-1,ASSLGGGNNEQF
-,TRBV10-1,TRBJ2-5,ASSESGGREQETQY
-,TRBV27,TRBJ2-1,ASSLDRGSYNEQF
-,TRBV27,TRBJ1-2,ASSWDKLLGYT
once,TRBV5-4,TRBJ2-7,ASSFPGTSAYEQY
once,TRBV4-3,-,ASSQDLPGNQPQY
-,TRBV5-6,TRBJ2-1,ASSFVLAGPKGEQF